The entry below gives a single T cell receptor (beta chain) sequence along with its context. Its specificity is not known. TCRdb processed the RT-PCR reads anew with MiXCR; each CDR3 protein has one entry. The sample includes about 780,000 distinct CDR3 sequences, 18% seen only once; the top ten take roughly 11%. The data were obtained in a study of response to subunit inactivated influenza vaccine. General observations from the study: Authors suggested each seasonal flu vaccination may recruit only limited numbers of new T cells.

The sample consisted of PBMCs from blood, taken roughly 5 days after vaccination. The receptor comes from a man aged 50 or older who received an inactivated influenza vaccine.

The DNA of the CDR3 is TGTGCCAGCAGGAATATTGTAGGGGACACTGAAGCTTTCTTT. This translates into CASRNIVGDTEAFF. This sequence joins TRBV6-1 and TRBJ1-1; a possible D gene is TRBD1 (5 bases). The CDR3 is 14 residues long. Trimming stripped 6 bases from V and 3 bases from J, with 14 bases between. Germline-derived CDR1 and CDR2 are MNHNS and SASEGT.